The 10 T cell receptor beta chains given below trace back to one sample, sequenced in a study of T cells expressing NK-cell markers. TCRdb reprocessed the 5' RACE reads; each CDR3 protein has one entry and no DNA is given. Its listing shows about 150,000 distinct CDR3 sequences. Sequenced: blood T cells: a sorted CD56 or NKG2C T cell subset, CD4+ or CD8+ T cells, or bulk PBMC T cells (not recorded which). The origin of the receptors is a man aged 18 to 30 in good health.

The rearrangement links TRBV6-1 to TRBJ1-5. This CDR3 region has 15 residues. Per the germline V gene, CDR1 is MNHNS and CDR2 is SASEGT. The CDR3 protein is CASSEVAGLSGPQHF.

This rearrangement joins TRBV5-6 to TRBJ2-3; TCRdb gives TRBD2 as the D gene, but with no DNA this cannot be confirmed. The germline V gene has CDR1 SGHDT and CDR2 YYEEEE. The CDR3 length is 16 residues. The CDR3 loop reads CASSLLAGEPTDTQYF.

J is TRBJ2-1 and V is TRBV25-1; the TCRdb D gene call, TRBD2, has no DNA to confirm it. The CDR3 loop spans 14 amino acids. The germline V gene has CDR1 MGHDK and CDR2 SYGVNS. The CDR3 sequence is CASSESSGYNEQFF.

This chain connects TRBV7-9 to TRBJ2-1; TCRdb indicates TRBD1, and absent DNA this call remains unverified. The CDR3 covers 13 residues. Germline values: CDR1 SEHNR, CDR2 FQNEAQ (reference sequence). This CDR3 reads CANEGASINEQFF. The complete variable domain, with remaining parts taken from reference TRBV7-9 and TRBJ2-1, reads DTGVSQNPRHKITKRGQNVTFRCDPISEHNRLYWYRQTLGQGPEFLTYFQNEAQLEKSRLLSDRFSAERPKGSFSTLEIQRTEQGDSAMYLCANEGASINEQFFGPGTRLTVL.

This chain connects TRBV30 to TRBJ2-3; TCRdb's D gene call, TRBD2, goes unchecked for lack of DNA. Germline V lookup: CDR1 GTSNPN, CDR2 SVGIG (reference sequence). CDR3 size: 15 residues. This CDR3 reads CAWSVGGGETDTQYF. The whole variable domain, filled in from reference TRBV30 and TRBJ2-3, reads SQTIHQWPATLVQPVGSPLSLECTVEGTSNPNLYWYRQAAGRGLQLLFYSVGIGQISSEVPQNLSASRPQDRQFILSSKKLLLSDSGFYLCAWSVGGGETDTQYFGPGTRLTVL.

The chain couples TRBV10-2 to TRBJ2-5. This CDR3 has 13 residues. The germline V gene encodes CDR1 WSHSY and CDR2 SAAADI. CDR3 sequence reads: CASKETSKETQYF.

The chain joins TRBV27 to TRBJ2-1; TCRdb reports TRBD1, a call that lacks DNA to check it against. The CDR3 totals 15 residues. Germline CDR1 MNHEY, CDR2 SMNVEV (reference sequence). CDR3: CASRRETGWAHEQFF.

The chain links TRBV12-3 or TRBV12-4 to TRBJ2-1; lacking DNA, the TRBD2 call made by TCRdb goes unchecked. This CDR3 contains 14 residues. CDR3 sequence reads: CASKPTSGAPEQFF.

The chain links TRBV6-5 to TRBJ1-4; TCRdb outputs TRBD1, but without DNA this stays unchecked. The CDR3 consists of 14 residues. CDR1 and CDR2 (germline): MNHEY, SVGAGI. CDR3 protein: CASSYGTVNEKLFF.

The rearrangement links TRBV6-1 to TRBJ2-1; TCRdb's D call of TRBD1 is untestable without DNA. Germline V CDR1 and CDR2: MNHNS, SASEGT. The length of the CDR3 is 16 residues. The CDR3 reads CATGGAKDGSYNEQFF.